Below, 22 T cell receptor beta chains from the same sample are listed, as sequenced in a study of OX40 agonist ivuxolimab in advanced cancers. Sequenced by immunoSEQ multiplex PCR; TCRdb stores in-frame clones only, minus some. This table has roughly 86,000 clones, about nine tenths appearing once. Sequenced material: CD4+ or CD8+ T cells sorted from blood, taken in a trial of the OX40 agonist ivuxolimab. All receptors come from an adult with an advanced solid tumor such as melanoma, head and neck, liver or kidney cancer.

The chain has TRBV5-4 and TRBJ2-2, with unresolved D. Germline V lookup: CDR1 SGHNT, CDR2 YYREEE (reference sequence). V lost 1 base and J lost 2, with 9 bases in between. CDR3 length equals 15 residues. The CDR3 nucleotides are TGTGCCAGCAGCTTGTCTCCAAGTAACACCGGGGAGCTGTTTTTT. Translated, it gives CASSLSPSNTGELFF.

The chain couples TRBV21-1 to TRBJ2-5; the D call of TRBD1 is as the table states it, not checked on the DNA. TRBV21-1 is shown as a pseudogene. There are 15 residues in the CDR3. CDR3 loop: CASSKGQGSEETQYF. Here the CDR3 DNA reads TGTGCCAGCAGCAAAGGGCAGGGATCGGAAGAGACCCAGTACTTC.

The gene calls are TRBV4-1 and TRBJ2-1, with unresolved D. Trimming removed 1 base from V and 9 bases from J, with 10 bases in between. Per germline, CDR1 MGHRA and CDR2 YSYEKL. There are 13 residues in the CDR3. CDR3: CASSQGVAGEQFF. The CDR3 DNA is TGCGCCAGCAGCCAAGGGGTAGCTGGTGAGCAGTTCTTC.

The chain is built from TRBV28 and TRBJ2-1, with 7 nucleotides matching TRBD2. Germline V gene data show CDR1 as MDHEN and CDR2 as SYDVKM. The CDR3 has 15 residues. J lost 4 bases, V lost 5 bases, and 8 bases had no gene match. CDR3 bases: TGTGCCAGCAGTCTGGTGGCGGGAGATTACAATGAGCAGTTCTTC. Residues: CASSLVAGDYNEQFF.

This chain joins TRBV4-1 and TRBJ2-1, with D possibly matching TRBD2 (5 bases). With 1 base removed from V and 0 bases from J, the gap between germline ends came to 7 bases. Germline V gene lookup returns CDR1 MGHRA and CDR2 YSYEKL. The length of the CDR3 is 15 residues. The CDR3 loop reads CASSQAGVSYNEQFF. The CDR3 nucleotides are TGCGCCAGCAGCCAAGCCGGGGTCTCCTACAATGAGCAGTTCTTC.

The V and J genes are TRBV6-1 and TRBJ2-7, with D maybe TRBD1 (7 bases). CDR1 MNHNS and CDR2 SASEGT come from the germline V gene. V shed 8 bases and J shed 0 bases, with 11 bases lying between them. This CDR3 is 13 amino acids long. CDR3 amino acids: CASGQGGSYEQYF. The CDR3 region has the DNA TGTGCCAGCGGGCAGGGGGGCTCCTACGAGCAGTACTTC.

The gene calls are TRBV18 and TRBJ2-5, with a possible D match to TRBD1 (6 bases). The CDR3 has 14 amino acids. V was shortened by 3 bases and J by 4 bases, with 12 bases between the two germline ends. In germline, CDR1 is KGHSH, CDR2 LQKENI. CDR3 in amino acids: CASSPTTGRETQYF. CDR3 sequence (DNA): TGTGCCAGCTCACCGACTACAGGGCGAGAGACCCAGTACTTC.

The chain uses TRBV30 and TRBJ1-1; 11 positions match TRBD1. Germline V lookup: CDR1 GTSNPN, CDR2 SVGIG (reference sequence). Trimming removed 3 bases from V and 3 bases from J; junction bases left unmatched: 6. The CDR3 is 15 amino acids. The CDR3: CAWSSGQGADTEAFF. As DNA, the CDR3 is TGTGCCTGGAGCTCTGGACAGGGGGCGGACACTGAAGCTTTCTTT.

J is TRBJ2-3 and V is TRBV30; D remains unclear. Trimming took 1 base from V and 4 from J, leaving 6 bases between them. The CDR3 spans 12 residues. Per germline, CDR1 GTSNPN and CDR2 SVGIG (reference sequence). As DNA, the CDR3 is TGTGCCTGGAGTGCCGCGGCAGATACGCAGTATTTT. It specifies CAWSAAADTQYF.

This chain links TRBV5-6 with TRBJ2-1, with D unresolved. The CDR3 runs 12 residues. Trimming took off 5 bases at V and 4 bases at J, with 7 bases between the two ends. Germline CDR1 SGHDT, CDR2 YYEEEE. This CDR3 reads CASSQDYNEQFF. The CDR3 bases are TGTGCCAGCAGTCAAGATTACAATGAGCAGTTCTTC.

The chain is built from TRBV10-3 and TRBJ2-7; D remains ambiguous. Germline V gene lookup returns CDR1 ENHRY and CDR2 SYGVKD. The V end lost 2 bases, the J end lost 4 bases, and 3 bases lay between the germline ends. CDR3 length equals 11 residues. The CDR3 here is CAISEPYEQYF. The CDR3 DNA is TGTGCCATCAGTGAGCCATACGAGCAGTACTTC.

The V and J genes are TRBV19 and TRBJ2-1, with TRBD2 matching 8 bases. CDR3 length: 13 amino acids. The trim removed 3 bases at V and 7 bases at J, leaving 2 bases unmatched. The germline V gene encodes CDR1 LNHDA and CDR2 SQIVND (reference sequence). CDR3 sequence: CASSMLAGNEQFF. As DNA, the CDR3 is TGTGCCAGTAGTATGTTAGCGGGAAATGAGCAGTTCTTC.

This clone has only one observation. This rearrangement joins TRBV19 to TRBJ2-6; D is possibly TRBD1 (6 bases). This CDR3 is 15 amino acids long. CDR1 and CDR2 from the germline V gene are LNHDA and SQIVND (reference sequence). Between the trimmed V and J ends, which lost 6 bases and 4 bases, there was a span of 13 bases. The CDR3, as DNA: TGTGCCAGTAGCGTAACAGGGCACGGGGCCAACGTCCTGACTTTC. This translates into CASSVTGHGANVLTF.

This rearrangement joins TRBV27 to TRBJ2-1; 11 bases line up with TRBD2. J lost 8 bases, V lost 6 bases, and 6 bases had no gene match. The CDR3 totals 14 residues. Germline-derived CDR1 and CDR2 are MNHEY and SMNVEV (reference sequence). CDR3 sequence: CASRLAGGRDEQFF. CDR3 bases: TGTGCCAGCAGGCTAGCGGGAGGTCGCGATGAGCAGTTCTTC.

The J gene is TRBJ2-1, the V gene TRBV6-6; D is undetermined. CDR1 and CDR2 from the germline V gene are MNHNY and SVGAGI (reference sequence). The CDR3 runs 11 residues. V lost 5 bases, J lost 6 bases, and 5 bases lay in between. The CDR3 protein is CASSPANEQFF. The DNA of the CDR3 is TGTGCCAGCAGTCCGGCCAATGAGCAGTTCTTC.

The gene calls are TRBV2 and TRBJ1-1; D ambiguous. The V gene lost 11 bases and the J gene lost 5 bases, with 12 bases spanning the gap. CDR1 and CDR2 from the germline V gene are SNHLY and FYNNEI. The CDR3 loop spans 11 amino acids. CDR3 in amino acids: CALGLRTEAFF. The CDR3 DNA reads TGTGCCCTGGGATTAAGGACTGAAGCTTTCTTT.

The J gene is TRBJ2-7, the V gene TRBV21-1; the table names TRBD2, a call not compared with the DNA. TRBV21-1 is a pseudogene segment. This CDR3 contains 19 residues. This chain's CDR3 is CASSKAPHWGAGGPQEQYF. CDR3 nucleotides: TGTGCCAGCAGCAAAGCGCCCCATTGGGGGGCGGGAGGGCCCCAGGAGCAGTACTTC.

This rearrangement joins TRBV27 to TRBJ1-6, with a possible D match to TRBD1 (6 bases). The CDR3 sequence is 15 residues long. The V end was cut by 5 bases, the J end by 2 bases, with 10 bases between. CDR1 is MNHEY and CDR2 is SMNVEV in the germline V gene (reference sequence). Here the CDR3 reads CASSDGGAYNSPLHF. CDR3 DNA sequence: TGTGCCAGCAGTGACGGGGGCGCCTATAATTCACCCCTCCACTTT.

The chain has TRBV13 and TRBJ1-5; D call uncertain. CDR1 and CDR2 (germline): PRHDT, FYEKMQ (reference sequence). With 3 bases removed from V and 2 bases from J, the gap between germline ends came to 11 bases. The CDR3 spans 15 residues. CDR3 loop: CASSLGAGGNQPQHF. DNA for the CDR3: TGTGCCAGCAGCTTGGGTGCAGGTGGCAATCAGCCCCAGCATTTT.

This clone showed up just a few times. This chain uses TRBV5-6 with TRBJ2-3; 11 positions agree with TRBD2. This CDR3 has 17 residues. Germline CDR1 reads SGHDT; CDR2 reads YYEEEE. Losses at the gene ends were 4 bases for V and 1 base for J; bases not matched to a gene: 8. The CDR3 region is CASSSLGGLAGTDTQYF. Written as DNA, the CDR3 is TGTGCCAGCAGCAGCCTTGGGGGACTAGCGGGCACAGATACGCAGTATTTT.

With respect to this clone: The germline gene is not matched at one end of the junction; a read error may be the cause. This chain uses TRBV7-7 with TRBJ2-7; 15 bases line up with TRBD2. Germline V lookup: CDR1 SSHAT, CDR2 FNYEAQ (reference sequence). This CDR3 is 16 amino acids long. The CDR3 here is CASSQGLAGGSYEQYF. CDR3 sequence (DNA): TGTGCTAGCAGCCAGGGACTAGCGGGAGGATCCTACGAGCAGTACTTC.

The chain uses TRBV29-1 and TRBJ2-5; tentatively, D is TRBD2 (5 bases). V lost 1 base to trimming and J lost 5 bases, with 11 bases between them. CDR3 size: 13 residues. CDR1 SQVTM and CDR2 ANQGSEA come from the germline V gene. This chain's CDR3 is CSVEGGQWETQYF. CDR3 DNA: TGCAGCGTTGAAGGAGGGCAGTGGGAGACCCAGTACTTC.